A single TCR beta chain is shown here with its context. What it recognizes is unknown. These data originate in a study of identical twins. Study-wide results and limits: Beta out-of-frame sequences displayed a weaker excess of sharing between twins. Beta clonotypes that were abundant in cord blood contained fewer insertions, a pattern absent from memory repertoires. Because invariant MAIT and iNKT cells could be present, zero-insertion analyses could be partly confounded. The study found that models underestimated out-of-frame TCR alpha sharing in monozygotic twins.

V was clipped by 3 bases and J by 0 bases; unmatched bases: 13. The germline gives CDR1 SGHRS, CDR2 YFSETQ. The CDR3 spans 18 residues. TCRdb re-derived calls from the 5' RACE reads in MiXCR, one entry per CDR3 protein. The sample includes approximately 700,000 distinct CDR3 sequences, approximately 6.1% seen only once; the top ten take under 2%. The V and J genes are TRBV5-1 and TRBJ2-3, with 7 nucleotides matching TRBD2. The source material was naive T cells sorted from blood. This TCR was sampled from a man younger than 30 in good health. The chain's CDR3 is CASSYSFASGGSTDTQYF. CDR3 sequence (DNA): TGCGCCAGCAGCTACTCGTTCGCTAGCGGAGGCAGCACAGATACGCAGTATTTT.